The 8 T cell receptor beta chains presented below share a single source sample, sequenced in a study of OX40 agonist ivuxolimab in advanced cancers. The table came from immunoSEQ multiplex PCR; TCRdb's copy has only in-frame clones and leaves some out. The table has fewer than 25,000 clones, approximately 80% seen once. The sequenced sample was CD4+ or CD8+ T cells sorted from blood, obtained in a trial of the OX40 agonist ivuxolimab. All receptors derive from an adult with an advanced solid tumor such as melanoma, head and neck, liver or kidney cancer.

The J gene is TRBJ2-5, the V gene TRBV6-6, with 7 bases lining up with TRBD2. V was clipped by 0 bases and J by 5 bases; unmatched bases: 3. The germline gives CDR1 MNHNY, CDR2 SVGAGI (reference sequence). CDR3 size: 14 residues. The CDR3 DNA is TGTGCCAGCAGTTACTCAACTAGCGTTGAGACCCAGTACTTC. It codes for CASSYSTSVETQYF.

This chain connects TRBV6-5 to TRBJ2-3; D uncertain. Per germline, CDR1 MNHEY and CDR2 SVGAGI. V was pared by 6 bases and J by 6 bases, with 10 bases between. This CDR3 has 12 amino acids. This CDR3 reads CASSPTEDTQYF. Written as DNA, the CDR3 is TGTGCCAGCAGCCCGACTGAGGATACGCAGTATTTT.

V and J are TRBV29-1 and TRBJ2-1, with D uncertain. With 2 bases removed from V and 10 bases from J, the gap between germline ends came to 6 bases. The CDR3 runs 10 residues. The germline CDR1 and CDR2 sequences are SQVTM and ANQGSEA. The CDR3 reads CSVETAEQFF. The DNA of the CDR3 is TGCAGCGTTGAAACAGCGGAGCAGTTCTTC.

V gene TRBV5-4 combines with J gene TRBJ2-3, with unresolved D. V dropped 4 bases and J dropped 2 bases, with 2 bases sitting between them. This CDR3 has 11 residues. In germline, CDR1 is SGHNT, CDR2 YYREEE (reference sequence). This CDR3 reads CASSLTDTQYF. The DNA for the CDR3 is TGTGCCAGCAGCCTCACAGATACGCAGTATTTT.

The rearrangement uses TRBV2 and TRBJ2-3; weak D call: TRBD1 (5 bases). CDR1 and CDR2 (germline): SNHLY, FYNNEI. Between the trimmed V and J ends, which lost 5 bases and 5 bases, there was a span of 14 bases. The CDR3 length is 14 residues. DNA for the CDR3: TGTGCCAGCAGTAATGCTCCCCAGGGAGATACGCAGTATTTT. It is translated as CASSNAPQGDTQYF.

Only a few counts were recorded for this clone. The CDR3 DNA follows: TGTGCCAGTCTCCGGGACATCCAAGAGACCCAGTACTTC. Amino acid sequence: CASLRDIQETQYF. This chain uses TRBV2 with TRBJ2-5; weak D call: TRBD1 (6 bases). V was clipped by 9 bases and J by 1 base, with 12 bases between them. Germline V lookup: CDR1 SNHLY, CDR2 FYNNEI. The CDR3 is 13 amino acids.

This clone was seen a few times. The gene calls are TRBV5-4 and TRBJ2-1, with TRBD2 identical over 11 bases. The CDR3 is 18 residues long. Germline V lookup: CDR1 SGHNT, CDR2 YYREEE (reference sequence). The V gene end was trimmed by 0 bases and the J gene end by 0 bases; junction bases not matched to a gene: 5. In DNA form, the CDR3 reads TGTGCCAGCAGCTTGGCTAGCGGGGGGTACAGCTCCTACAATGAGCAGTTCTTC. Its translation: CASSLASGGYSSYNEQFF.

This clone was counted once. The chain is built from TRBV19 and TRBJ2-7; TRBD1 aligns across 10 bases. CDR1 LNHDA and CDR2 SQIVND come from the germline V gene (reference sequence). Unmatched junction bases numbered 3, after V lost 3 bases and J lost 1 base. This CDR3 contains 15 residues. CDR3 DNA sequence: TGTGCCAGTAGTATCTCGGGACAGGGGTCCTACGAGCAGTACTTC. It is translated as CASSISGQGSYEQYF.